These 22 T cell receptor beta chains were sequenced from one sample in a study of identical twins. MiXCR, applied by TCRdb to the 5' RACE reads, yields one record per CDR3 protein. Of nearly 650,000 distinct CDR3 sequences listed, under 8.5% were seen once; the top ten hold around 1.6%. In addition, the sample was reused for a study of yellow fever vaccine responses in identical twins.

The sample taken for sequencing was PBMCs. These receptors originate from a woman younger than 30 in good health.

The chain recombines TRBV10-1 with TRBJ2-1; 12 nucleotides align to TRBD2. The germline V gene has CDR1 WNHNN and CDR2 SYGVQD (reference sequence). The CDR3 contains 15 residues. V lost 2 bases, J lost 8 bases, and 4 bases stayed unmatched. The CDR3 sequence: CASSEGSSGGDEQFF. The CDR3 region has the DNA TGCGCCAGCAGTGAGGGGTCTAGCGGGGGGGATGAGCAGTTCTTC.

This clonotype occurred many times. V gene TRBV12-3 or TRBV12-4 combines with J gene TRBJ2-2; D is uncertain. This CDR3 contains 12 residues. V lost 6 bases and J lost 7, with 9 bases in between. The CDR3 nucleotides read TGTGCCAGCAGACACACGGACGGGGAGCTGTTTTTT. Translated: CASRHTDGELFF.

The chain links TRBV2 to TRBJ2-1, with 10 bases fitting TRBD2. V was pared by 8 bases and J by 7 bases, with 11 bases of the junction left unmatched. CDR1 is SNHLY and CDR2 is FYNNEI in the germline V gene. The CDR3 is 15 amino acids. Here the CDR3 DNA reads TGTGCCAGCCCGAGCGGGAGGGCCGGTCGGAATGAGCAGTTCTTC. Residues: CASPSGRAGRNEQFF.

In nucleotides, the CDR3 is TGTGCCAGCAGCTTTAACCCAGGGGGCCAAGAGACCCAGTACTTC. Translation: CASSFNPGGQETQYF. The V call is TRBV7-9, the J call TRBJ2-5; TRBD1 aligns across 7 bases. The CDR3 loop spans 15 amino acids. Germline V gene sequence: CDR1 SEHNR, CDR2 FQNEAQ (reference sequence). J lost 1 base, V lost 3 bases, and 5 bases had no gene match.

This clonotype was observed a handful of times. This chain links TRBV27 with TRBJ2-7; D is undetermined. The CDR3 runs to 13 residues. Looked up from germline, CDR1 is MNHEY and CDR2 is SMNVEV (reference sequence). Deletions cut 2 bases from V and 3 bases from J, with 8 bases between. The CDR3 nucleotides read TGTGCCAGCAGTTTAATGTCAGGCTACGAGCAGTACTTC. Translating gives CASSLMSGYEQYF.

This clonotype showed up many times. The chain recombines TRBV15 with TRBJ2-3; TRBD1 matches at 9 bases. The CDR3 loop spans 16 amino acids. Losses at the gene ends were 1 base for V and 1 base for J; bases not matched to a gene: 3. Germline loops: CDR1 LNHNV, CDR2 YYDKDF (reference sequence). CDR3 in amino acids: CATSRGWTGGTDTQYF. CDR3 nucleotide sequence: TGTGCCACCAGCAGAGGCTGGACAGGGGGCACAGATACGCAGTATTTT.

CDR3 loop: CASTFGQVYNEQFF. In DNA form, the CDR3 reads TGTGCCAGCACTTTTGGACAGGTCTACAATGAGCAGTTCTTC. V gene TRBV12-3 or TRBV12-4 combines with J gene TRBJ2-1; TRBD1 agrees at 7 bases. The junction had 6 bases not matched to a gene; V was cut back by 7 bases and J by 3 bases. CDR3 length: 14 residues.

Notes on this clonotype: A read error may be the cause here, since a much bigger clone is one base away. This chain joins TRBV28 and TRBJ2-1; maybe TRBD1 (6 bases). Germline V CDR1 and CDR2: MDHEN, SYDVKM. V lost 4 bases and J lost 1, with 17 bases in between. The CDR3 runs to 17 residues. The CDR3 region is CASSSDQDSGSYNEQFF. The CDR3 region has the DNA TGTGCCAGCAGTTCCGACCAGGACAGTGGTTCCTACAATGAGCAGTTCTTC.

This clonotype was detected only a few times. The chain has TRBV6-2 or TRBV6-3 and TRBJ2-3; possible D gene TRBD1, 6 bases. The CDR3 contains 16 residues. Germline CDR1 is MNHEY and CDR2 is SVGEGT. Trimming shortened V by 6 bases and J by 4 bases, and 20 bases separated the two germline ends. CDR3 DNA sequence: TGTGCCAGCAGCCGGCACGTGGGCAGGGGCGCAGATACGCAGTATTTT. Translated, it gives CASSRHVGRGADTQYF.

A word on this clonotype: A read error may be the cause here, since a much bigger clone is one base away. The CDR3 end shows no conserved phenylalanine or tryptophan, and so a read error is likely. V is TRBV29-1 and J is TRBJ2-1, with D unclear. Germline CDR1 and CDR2: SQVTM and ANQGSEA. The CDR3 runs to 12 residues. V gave up 4 bases and J gave up 6 bases, with 10 bases separating them. The CDR3 reads CSVGMPTNEQFY. DNA for the CDR3: TGCAGCGTTGGAATGCCGACCAATGAGCAGTTCTAC.

This clonotype came up a few times. This chain connects TRBV7-2 to TRBJ2-5; D ambiguous. V was cut by 3 bases and J by 5 bases, with 4 bases left in between. The CDR3 runs to 11 residues. Germline V gene lookup returns CDR1 SGHTA and CDR2 FQGNSA. The CDR3: CASSFNETQYF. CDR3 in DNA: TGTGCCAGCAGCTTCAATGAGACCCAGTACTTC.

A few counts support this clonotype. The rearrangement links TRBV28 to TRBJ1-6; D is unresolved. V was shortened by 6 bases and J by 8 bases, with 20 bases between the two germline ends. This CDR3 region has 16 residues. Germline V gives CDR1 MDHEN, CDR2 SYDVKM. The CDR3 sequence is CASRLDGGPMDSPLHF. As DNA, the CDR3 is TGTGCCAGCAGACTGGACGGAGGACCTATGGATTCACCCCTCCACTTT.

J is TRBJ2-3 and V is TRBV2; tentatively, D is TRBD1 or TRBD2 (5 bases each). The CDR3 contains 18 residues. Trimming left V 10 bases short and J 6 bases short, with 32 bases between. Looked up from germline, CDR1 is SNHLY and CDR2 is FYNNEI. CDR3 sequence (DNA): TGTGCCATCAGCCCAGAGGGACCAGATAGCAACTTGGTCGATACGCAGTATTTT. Translating it yields CAISPEGPDSNLVDTQYF.

This clonotype has more than one count but fewer than ten. The genes are TRBV4-1 and TRBJ1-5, with TRBD1 identical over 7 bases. Germline values: CDR1 MGHRA, CDR2 YSYEKL. The CDR3 extends over 14 amino acids. Trimming took 1 base from V and 9 from J; bases not matched to a gene: 6. The CDR3, as DNA: TGCGCCAGCAGCCAAGTGGAGGGGGCGCGGCCCCAGCATTTT. Its translation: CASSQVEGARPQHF.

This clonotype was counted many times. V is TRBV20-1 and J is TRBJ2-1; TRBD2 agrees at 16 bases. The CDR3 totals 17 residues. With 6 bases clipped from V and 3 bases from J, the junction kept 8 bases outside the gene matches. CDR1 DFQATT and CDR2 SNEGSKA come from the germline V gene (reference sequence). CDR3 in DNA: TGCAGTGCCACTGGGACTAGCGGGGGGGAGTACTACAATGAGCAGTTCTTC. Translated: CSATGTSGGEYYNEQFF.

This clonotype was counted between two and nine times. The chain couples TRBV29-1 to TRBJ2-2, with 8 bases lining up with TRBD2. CDR1 is SQVTM and CDR2 is ANQGSEA in the germline V gene. This CDR3 spans 16 amino acids. Trimming cost V 7 bases and J 5 bases; bases outside gene matches: 15. The CDR3 DNA sequence: TGCAGCGCTCAGCGGGAGCGATTATTTGGGACCGGGGAGCTGTTTTTT. It translates to CSAQRERLFGTGELFF.

The chain combines TRBV4-2 with TRBJ2-1, with 8 positions matching TRBD2. Losses at the gene ends were 2 bases for V and 12 bases for J; bases not matched to a gene: 0. Germline V gene sequence: CDR1 LGHNA, CDR2 YNFKEQ. The CDR3 is made up of 11 amino acids. The CDR3 sequence: CASSQREGQFF. DNA of the CDR3: TGTGCCAGCAGCCAACGGGAGGGGCAGTTCTTC.

This clonotype was seen more than once but under ten times. This chain joins TRBV12-3 or TRBV12-4 and TRBJ2-2; D could derive from TRBD1 or TRBD2 (5 bases each). The germline V and J ends were trimmed by 8 bases and 6 bases, with 19 bases remaining between them. The CDR3 consists of 15 residues. CDR3 coding DNA: TGTGCCAGCCGAGGTGGGGGAGCCCTCCCCGGGGAGCTGTTTTTT. Amino acids: CASRGGGALPGELFF.

The chain recombines TRBV14 with TRBJ2-7; tentatively, D is TRBD2 (5 bases). The CDR3 loop spans 12 amino acids. CDR1 is SGHDN, CDR2 FVKESK, per germline. CDR3 nucleotides: TGTGCTGGCAGGTGTGGAGGAGCCGAGCAGTACTTC. Translated, it gives CAGRCGGAEQYF.

This clonotype was found a few times. The rearrangement links TRBV18 to TRBJ1-2; D unresolved. The CDR3 runs 17 residues. Trimming shortened V by 4 bases and J by 5 bases, and 23 bases separated the two germline ends. CDR1 is KGHSH and CDR2 is LQKENI in the germline V gene. CDR3 sequence: CASSRGNGVHDAYGYTF. The CDR3 region has the DNA TGTGCCAGCTCACGCGGTAATGGGGTCCACGATGCTTATGGCTACACCTTC.

This clonotype appeared a few times. V is TRBV6-2 or TRBV6-3 and J is TRBJ2-7; 9 bases align to TRBD2. Per germline, CDR1 MNHEY and CDR2 SVGEGT. The CDR3 spans 17 residues. Unmatched junction bases numbered 10, after V lost 0 bases and J lost 4 bases. In DNA form, the CDR3 reads TGTGCCAGCAGTTACTCGACGTCCAGCGGGAGGTTATACGAGCAGTACTTC. Protein: CASSYSTSSGRLYEQYF.

The chain combines TRBV7-9 with TRBJ1-4; 9 nucleotides line up with TRBD1. This CDR3 is built from 17 residues. Germline CDR1 is SEHNR and CDR2 is FQNEAQ (reference sequence). V shed 3 bases and J 3 bases; nucleotides not matched to a gene: 8. The CDR3 region has the DNA TGTGCCAGCAGCTTGGGCACAGGGGGCACATCTAATGAAAAACTGTTTTTT. It translates to CASSLGTGGTSNEKLFF. Looking up the rest from reference TRBV7-9 and TRBJ1-4 gives the full variable domain: DTGVSQNPRHKITKRGQNVTFRCDPISEHNRLYWYRQTLGQGPEFLTYFQNEAQLEKSRLLSDRFSAERPKGSFSTLEIQRTEQGDSAMYLCASSLGTGGTSNEKLFFGSGTQLSVL.